This T cell receptor (beta chain) was identified during a study of T-cell memory formation after mild COVID-19. Across the study: In these data, TCR clusters were largely donor specific. Study conclusions and caveats: Some clones that responded were present in memory (sampled pre-infection), which suggests cross-reactive memory joined. The authors did not confirm SARS-CoV-2 specificity of second-wave clones peaking day 37.

Constant-segment primers were used for 5'RACE, and the resulting TCR alpha and TCR beta cDNA libraries carried sample barcodes and UMIs. TCRdb called the 5' RACE reads again in MiXCR, with one record for every CDR3 protein. Of about half a million distinct CDR3 sequences in the sample, 15% to 20% were seen once. The CDR3 covers 15 residues. Trimming left V 3 bases short and J 1 base short, with 9 bases between. Germline V lookup: CDR1 LGHDT, CDR2 YNNKEL (reference sequence). Comment on this clonotype: Its target is not known.

Sequenced: PBMCs or a T cell subset sorted from them (not recorded which). This chain links TRBV3-1 with TRBJ2-2; D is uncertain. This receptor was identified in an adult woman who had mild COVID-19 (a few samples of this study predate the infection). Cell type and time point are not known. The CDR3 bases are TGTGCCAGCAGCCATACCCAGAGGAACACCGGGGAGCTGTTTTTT. Translating it yields CASSHTQRNTGELFF.